What follows are 19 T cell receptor beta chains derived from one specimen sequenced in a study of T cells in women clearing cervical HPV infection. TCRdb keeps only in-frame clones here, not all; method: immunoSEQ multiplex PCR. The table lists about 30,000 clones. The source material was blood buffy coat. The receptors here all came from a woman between 18 and 75 years old with a cervical HPV16 infection that either progressed to CIN3+ or cleared (not recorded which).

Details on this clone: The sequenced fragment ends 3 residues before the CDR3 boundary, so the rest is inferred from the germline J gene. The chain combines TRBV5-4 with TRBJ2-5, with D possibly being TRBD1 (5 bases). V was cut by 0 bases and J by 3 bases, with 9 bases left in between. Germline lookup yields CDR1 SGHNT and CDR2 YYREEE (reference sequence). This CDR3 is 14 amino acids long. CDR3 residues: CASSLVSREETQYF. The DNA read from the CDR3 is TGTGCCAGCAGCTTGGTGTCCAGGGAAGAGACC. Full variable domain (outside the CDR3, taken from reference TRBV5-4 and TRBJ2-5): ETGVTQSPTHLIKTRGQQVTLRCSSQSGHNTVSWYQQALGQGPQFIFQYYREEENGRGNFPPRFSGLQFPNYSSELNVNALELDDSALYLCASSLVSREETQYFGPGTRLLVL.

On this clone: The CDR3 end falls 3 residues outside the read, so it is completed with the germline J gene. V is TRBV19 and J is TRBJ2-2, with TRBD1 matching 10 bases. The CDR3 totals 15 residues. Trimming at V came to 6 bases and at J to 6 bases, leaving 7 bases not matched to a gene. The germline V gene has CDR1 LNHDA and CDR2 SQIVND (reference sequence). The covered CDR3 bases are TGTGCCAGTAGGGACGACAGGGGGCAGGCCGGGGAG. The encoded protein is CASRDDRGQAGE. The entire CDR3 protein is CASRDDRGQAGELFF.

Notes on this clone: The observed sequence ends 3 residues before the CDR3 terminus, with the missing tail filled in from the germline J gene. The rearrangement links TRBV30 to TRBJ2-7; 7 bases map to TRBD2. Germline V CDR1 and CDR2: GTSNPN, SVGIG (reference sequence). The CDR3 runs to 15 residues. Trimming at V came to 2 bases and at J to 0 bases, leaving 7 bases not matched to a gene. CDR3 protein: CAWSSSGSTSYEQYF. Partial CDR3 DNA: TGTGCCTGGAGTTCTAGCGGTTCGACCTCCTACGAG.

The CDR3 bases that were read are TGCAGTGCCTATAGCGGGAGTGTATTGGGTAATGAG. This codes for CSAYSGSVLGNE. The full CDR3 reads CSAYSGSVLGNEQFF. The chain has TRBV20-1 and TRBJ2-1; 9 bases line up with TRBD2. The read is 3 residues too short to cover the CDR3 end, so that end is filled in from the germline J gene. CDR1 DFQATT and CDR2 SNEGSKA come from the germline V gene (reference sequence). There are 15 residues in the CDR3. The trim removed 6 bases at V and 7 bases at J, leaving 13 bases unmatched.

About this clone itself: Coverage ceases 3 residues before the CDR3 finishes, and the germline J gene fills in the end. The chain recombines TRBV5-6 with TRBJ1-2; the match to TRBD1 covers 7 bases. CDR3 length equals 15 residues. Germline CDR1 is SGHDT and CDR2 is YYEEEE. Incomplete CDR3 DNA: TGTGCCAGCAGCTTCCGTGATGAGGGGGCTAGAGGC. It is translated as CASSFRDEGARG. In full, the CDR3 reads CASSFRDEGARGYTF.

As regards this clone: The sequence runs out 3 residues before the end of the CDR3; the remainder is reconstructed from the germline J gene. The rearrangement joins TRBV19 to TRBJ1-1; no reliable D call. Trimming shortened V by 5 bases and J by 1 base, and 11 bases separated the two germline ends. The CDR3 extends over 14 amino acids. Germline V CDR1 and CDR2: LNHDA, SQIVND (reference sequence). CDR3 loop: CASSSLAPNTEAFF. CDR3 DNA, as far as it was read: TGTGCCAGTAGTTCCTTGGCACCGAACACTGAA.

As for this clone: The CDR3 goes on 3 residues after the read ends, and that part is filled in from the germline J gene. V is TRBV19 and J is TRBJ2-2, with TRBD2 matching over 12 bases. The V gene's germline CDR1 is LNHDA and CDR2 SQIVND (reference sequence). CDR3 length: 16 amino acids. V was pared by 4 bases and J by 1 base, with 1 base of the junction left unmatched. CDR3 amino acids: CASSKLAGGNTGELFF. The covered CDR3 bases are TGTGCCAGTAGTAAACTAGCGGGAGGGAACACCGGGGAG.

In the case of this clone: Sequencing ends 3 residues short of the CDR3 end; the germline J gene provides the rest. This sequence joins TRBV6-2 or TRBV6-3 and TRBJ2-7; 7 bases map to TRBD2. Per the germline V gene, CDR1 is MNHEY and CDR2 is SVGEGT. The CDR3 has 15 residues. V lost 1 base, J lost 0 bases, and 3 bases stayed unmatched. CDR3 residues: CASSYLGGSSYEQYF. The sequenced CDR3 bases are TGTGCCAGCAGTTACTTGGGCGGGAGCTCCTACGAG.

The CDR3 loop is CASSGQGRTYSNQPQYF. The CDR3 bases that were read are TGTGCCAGTAGTGGACAGGGAAGAACCTATAGCAATCAGCCG. V gene TRBV19 combines with J gene TRBJ2-3; 8 bases map to TRBD1. The read halts 3 residues ahead of the CDR3 end, with the missing end drawn from the germline J gene. The CDR3 extends over 17 amino acids. Germline CDR1 LNHDA, CDR2 SQIVND (reference sequence). Variable domain in full (rest from reference TRBV19 and TRBJ2-3): DGGITQSPKYLFRKEGQNVTLSCEQNLNHDAMYWYRQDPGQGLRLIYYSQIVNDFQKGDIAEGYSVSREKKESFPLTVTSAQKNPTAFYLCASSGQGRTYSNQPQYFGPGTRLTVL.

With regard to this clone: The read gets to within 3 residues of the CDR3 end, and the germline J gene fills in the rest. V gene TRBV6-1 combines with J gene TRBJ2-2; 7 nucleotides line up with TRBD2. The CDR3 spans 14 residues. V shed 2 bases and J 6 bases; nucleotides not matched to a gene: 3. CDR1 is MNHNS, CDR2 SASEGT, per germline. The part of the CDR3 DNA that was read is TGTGCCAGCAGTGAAATTGGGGGGGCCGGGGAG. This translates into CASSEIGGAGE. From start to end, the CDR3 is CASSEIGGAGELFF.

A note on this clone: With the read ending 3 residues before the CDR3 end, the germline J gene is used to fill in that end. The chain has TRBV5-1 and TRBJ1-3, with D possibly TRBD1 on 5 matching bases. The CDR3 contains 13 residues. V gave up 5 bases and J gave up 4 bases, with 10 bases separating them. CDR1 and CDR2 (germline): SGHRS, YFSETQ. The CDR3 is CASSVDSGNTIYF. The sequenced part of the CDR3 DNA is TGCGCCAGCAGTGTCGACAGCGGAAACACC.

On this clone itself: The CDR3 goes on 3 residues after the read ends, and that part is filled in from the germline J gene. V gene TRBV7-9 combines with J gene TRBJ2-1, with TRBD1 as a possible D gene (6 bases). The CDR3 extends over 15 amino acids. CDR1 and CDR2 from the germline V gene are SEHNR and FQNEAQ (reference sequence). The V and J ends lost 2 bases and 5 bases respectively, with 13 bases between them. The CDR3 loop reads CASSLLAGADNEQFF. The DNA read from the CDR3 is TGTGCCAGCAGCTTACTAGCAGGGGCCGACAATGAG.

A note on this clone: The CDR3 extends 3 residues past the end of the read, so its final part is completed from the germline J gene. The chain combines TRBV5-1 with TRBJ2-2; no clear D gene. Germline V gene data show CDR1 as SGHRS and CDR2 as YFSETQ. Trimming stripped 0 bases from V and 2 bases from J, with 8 bases between. This CDR3 comprises 15 residues. The CDR3 loop reads CASSLGEANTGELFF. The CDR3 DNA, read in part, is TGCGCCAGCAGCTTGGGTGAAGCCAACACCGGGGAG. Full variable domain (missing parts from reference TRBV5-1 and TRBJ2-2): KAGVTQTPRYLIKTRGQQVTLSCSPISGHRSVSWYQQTPGQGLQFLFEYFSETQRNKGNFPGRFSGRQFSNSRSEMNVSTLELGDSALYLCASSLGEANTGELFFGEGSRLTVL.

CDR3 region: CASSPLELGYNDYTF. The covered CDR3 bases are TGTGCCAGCTCACCTCTAGAACTGGGTTACAATGAC. The chain is built from TRBV18 and TRBJ1-2, with unresolved D. The read stops 3 residues short of the end of the CDR3; the missing end is completed from the germline J gene. Germline V CDR1 and CDR2: KGHSH, LQKENI. The CDR3 has 15 amino acids.

Details on this clone: The CDR3 end lies 3 residues beyond the end of the read and is filled in from the germline J gene. The rearrangement uses TRBV19 and TRBJ2-1; 9 bases line up with TRBD2. The V gene end was trimmed by 2 bases and the J gene end by 9 bases; junction bases not matched to a gene: 11. The CDR3 is made up of 16 amino acids. Per the germline V gene, CDR1 is LNHDA and CDR2 is SQIVND (reference sequence). The CDR3 is CASSILAAGGLGEQFF. CDR3 DNA (partial): TGTGCCAGTAGTATACTCGCCGCGGGAGGGCTGGGTGAG.

CDR3 DNA, as far as it was read: TGTGCCAGCAGCTTACCCGGTACCCGCTACAATGAG. Its translation: CASSLPGTRYNE. The entire CDR3 is CASSLPGTRYNEQFF. The chain joins TRBV7-9 to TRBJ2-1; D call uncertain. Coverage ceases 3 residues before the CDR3 finishes, and the germline J gene fills in the end. V dropped 2 bases and J dropped 3 bases, with 11 bases sitting between them. The CDR3 runs 15 residues. In germline, CDR1 is SEHNR, CDR2 FQNEAQ (reference sequence).

Remarks on this clone: The CDR3 is cut off 3 residues early in the read; its end comes from the germline J gene. The chain has TRBV7-9 and TRBJ1-1, with 7 positions matching TRBD1. From germline, CDR1 is SEHNR and CDR2 FQNEAQ (reference sequence). CDR3 length: 15 residues. V lost 5 bases to trimming and J lost 3 bases; unmatched junction nucleotides: 9. The CDR3 here is CASSHTRGQYTEAFF. The CDR3 bases that were read are TGTGCCAGCAGCCACACTAGGGGGCAATACACTGAA.

Concerning this clone: The read terminates 3 residues ahead of where the CDR3 ends, so the germline J gene completes it. This chain uses TRBV30 with TRBJ1-2; D might be TRBD1 (5 bases). CDR3 length: 16 amino acids. CDR1 GTSNPN and CDR2 SVGIG come from the germline V gene (reference sequence). CDR3 DNA (partial): TGTGCCTGGAGTGTATCCGGGGGACTAGCAGCCCACGAC. It specifies CAWSVSGGLAAHD. In full, the CDR3 is CAWSVSGGLAAHDYTF.

The DNA read from the CDR3 is TGCGCCAGCAGCTCCGGGACAGGGGGACGC. Protein: CASSSGTGGR. The full CDR3 is CASSSGTGGRYTF. V gene TRBV5-1 combines with J gene TRBJ1-2; 11 nucleotides match TRBD1. The read finishes 3 residues shy of the CDR3 end, and the germline J gene is used to complete it. Looked up from germline, CDR1 is SGHRS and CDR2 is YFSETQ. This CDR3 is built from 13 residues.